The 19 T cell receptor beta chains presented below share a single source sample, sequenced in a study of naive and memory T cell subsets. Two oligonucleotides, mixed equimolar, formed the beta constant-region primer covering TRBC1 and TRBC2. MiXCR, applied by TCRdb to the UMI-ligation and nested PCR reads, yields one record per CDR3 protein. The sample has around 90,000 distinct CDR3 sequences, around 6.5% seen once. The sample consisted of central memory CD4+ T cells from blood. These receptors all come from a human donor in good health.

This clonotype was seen only a few times. This chain links TRBV28 with TRBJ1-2, with D unresolved. The germline V gene encodes CDR1 MDHEN and CDR2 SYDVKM. The V end lost 3 bases, the J end lost 1 base, and 6 bases lay between the germline ends. There are 13 residues in the CDR3. The CDR3 DNA sequence: TGTGCCAGCAGTTTGGGGTTTAACTATGGCTACACCTTC. As protein: CASSLGFNYGYTF.

This clonotype appeared many times. The rearrangement joins TRBV6-1 to TRBJ1-1, with D unclear. The CDR3 is made up of 14 amino acids. The ends were cut back, 5 bases at V and 1 base at J, with 11 bases in the middle. Per germline, CDR1 MNHNS and CDR2 SASEGT. The CDR3 region has the DNA TGTGCCAGCAGTAAGGAGAGGTCGAACACTGAAGCTTTCTTT. Translation gives CASSKERSNTEAFF.

This clonotype was seen repeatedly, ten times or more. The chain has TRBV7-8 and TRBJ2-2; 8 bases match TRBD2. The V gene end was trimmed by 2 bases and the J gene end by 1 base; junction bases not matched to a gene: 3. Germline CDR1 SGHVS, CDR2 FQNEAQ. The CDR3 length is 16 residues. The CDR3 protein is CASSLYSGMNTGELFF. For the CDR3, the DNA is TGTGCCAGCAGCTTATATAGCGGGATGAACACCGGGGAGCTGTTTTTT.

This clonotype appeared many times. The chain carries TRBV20-1 and TRBJ2-7; D not certain. Germline CDR1 and CDR2: DFQATT and SNEGSKA (reference sequence). V was cut by 1 base and J by 2 bases, with 15 bases left in between. The CDR3 spans 15 residues. The CDR3 is CSARAPTSTTYEQYF. For the CDR3, the DNA is TGCAGTGCTAGAGCCCCGACAAGTACTACCTACGAGCAGTACTTC.

This clonotype was recorded many times. The chain uses TRBV6-6 and TRBJ2-7, with D unclear. Germline loops: CDR1 MNHNY, CDR2 SVGAGI (reference sequence). The CDR3 sequence is 15 residues long. V was shortened by 3 bases and J by 0 bases, with 12 bases between the two germline ends. The CDR3 loop reads CASSYVGSSSYEQYF. The CDR3 coding sequence is TGTGCCAGCAGTTATGTCGGGTCGAGCTCCTACGAGCAGTACTTC.

This clonotype was counted between two and nine times. The chain joins TRBV6-2 or TRBV6-3 to TRBJ2-7, with unresolved D. There are 17 residues in the CDR3. Deletions cut 2 bases from V and 5 bases from J, with 22 bases between. The germline CDR1 and CDR2 sequences are MNHEY and SVGEGT. The CDR3 sequence is CASSYGPSTANPHEQYF. The CDR3 DNA follows: TGTGCCAGCAGTTACGGTCCGAGTACTGCGAACCCGCACGAGCAGTACTTC.

The rearrangement joins TRBV20-1 to TRBJ2-7; TRBD2 matches 7 bases. This CDR3 contains 16 residues. Germline CDR1 and CDR2: DFQATT and SNEGSKA (reference sequence). Trimming removed 2 bases from V and 0 bases from J; junction bases left unmatched: 10. The CDR3 sequence: CSARLPVAGSSYEQYF. The CDR3 nucleotides read TGCAGTGCTAGACTCCCGGTAGCGGGTAGCTCCTACGAGCAGTACTTC.

This clonotype was picked up a small number of times. The chain links TRBV18 to TRBJ2-3, with 14 nucleotides matching TRBD2. The CDR3 has 18 amino acids. J gave up 0 bases and V 1 base, and 3 bases lay outside the gene matches. Germline V gene lookup returns CDR1 KGHSH and CDR2 LQKENI. The CDR3 reads CASSPRTSGGSSTDTQYF. The CDR3 coding sequence is TGTGCCAGCTCACCACGGACTAGCGGGGGGAGTAGCACAGATACGCAGTATTTT.

This chain uses TRBV6-5 with TRBJ2-2, with 11 bases that match TRBD1. This CDR3 is 16 amino acids long. Trimming removed 4 bases from V and 7 bases from J; junction bases left unmatched: 8. Germline CDR1 MNHEY, CDR2 SVGAGI. The CDR3 region is CASSWTGGKGVGELFF. CDR3 DNA sequence: TGTGCCAGCAGTTGGACAGGGGGCAAGGGTGTCGGGGAGCTGTTTTTT.

This clonotype was seen repeatedly, ten times or more. The chain employs TRBV6-2 or TRBV6-3 and TRBJ1-2, with 7 bases matching TRBD1. This CDR3 contains 12 residues. Losses at the gene ends were 4 bases for V and 4 bases for J; bases not matched to a gene: 0. Per the germline V gene, CDR1 is MNHEY and CDR2 is SVGEGT. In DNA, the CDR3 is TGTGCCAGCAGTTCAGGGGGCTATGGCTACACCTTC. Its protein is CASSSGGYGYTF.

This clonotype was seen ten or more times. This chain links TRBV7-2 with TRBJ2-7; tentative D call: TRBD1 (5 bases). The V gene's germline CDR1 is SGHTA and CDR2 FQGNSA. This CDR3 spans 15 amino acids. Trimming stripped 5 bases from V and 3 bases from J, with 17 bases between. The CDR3 sequence is CASSPRPDKNYEQYF. The CDR3 nucleotides read TGTGCCAGCAGCCCAAGGCCGGACAAAAACTACGAGCAGTACTTC.

This clonotype was picked up many times. This chain connects TRBV29-1 to TRBJ2-7; 13 positions match TRBD2. The CDR3 length is 14 residues. Germline CDR1 reads SQVTM; CDR2 reads ANQGSEA. V shed 6 bases and J 6 bases; nucleotides not matched to a gene: 8. CDR3 nucleotide sequence: TGCAGCGTGTGGACTAGCGGGAGATCAGGCGAGCAGTACTTC. It encodes CSVWTSGRSGEQYF.

With respect to this clonotype: A single base separates this from a much larger clone, so it may be a read error. The chain employs TRBV20-1 and TRBJ1-4; D may be TRBD1 (5 bases). Per the germline V gene, CDR1 is DFQATT and CDR2 is SNEGSKA (reference sequence). The CDR3 extends over 17 amino acids. Trimming took 6 bases from V and 4 from J, leaving 24 bases between them. CDR3 amino acids: CSAQRYFRGQDNEKLFF. CDR3 coding DNA: TGCAGTGCGCAAAGGTATTTTCGGGGCCAAGATAATGAAAAACTGTTTTTT.

The J gene is TRBJ1-4, the V gene TRBV12-3 or TRBV12-4; D unresolved. V was trimmed by 0 bases and J by 5 bases, leaving 10 bases between them. CDR3 length equals 15 residues. The DNA of the CDR3 is TGTGCCAGCAGTTTAGCGTGGCAGAGAAATGAAAAACTGTTTTTT. The encoded protein is CASSLAWQRNEKLFF.

This clonotype was recorded a few times. This chain uses TRBV29-1 with TRBJ2-7; D is unclear. Germline V lookup: CDR1 SQVTM, CDR2 ANQGSEA. The CDR3 sequence is 12 residues long. Trimming took off 7 bases at V and 2 bases at J, with 12 bases between the two ends. CDR3: CSGGDLPYEQYF. CDR3 DNA sequence: TGCAGCGGCGGCGACCTCCCCTACGAGCAGTACTTC.

The chain links TRBV4-3 to TRBJ2-3; the D gene is possibly TRBD2 (7 bases). Germline assignment: CDR1 LGHNA and CDR2 YSLEER. Trimming removed 8 bases at V and 6 bases at J, with 33 bases between. CDR3 size: 19 residues. As DNA, the CDR3 is TGCGCCAGCCGGGGGGCTCTCTTCGGGGGCGCATCGAGTTTCGATACGCAGTATTTT. Its translation is CASRGALFGGASSFDTQYF.

This clonotype turned up a few times. The chain links TRBV6-6 to TRBJ2-6; unclear D gene. The CDR3 has 15 residues. V shed 6 bases and J shed 4 bases, with 13 bases lying between them. Germline CDR1 and CDR2: MNHNY and SVGAGI (reference sequence). The CDR3 sequence: CASSNAAGGANVLTF. DNA of the CDR3: TGTGCCAGCAGCAACGCGGCAGGCGGGGCCAACGTCCTGACTTTC.

The chain employs TRBV27 and TRBJ1-3; 8 bases line up with TRBD1. The CDR3 length is 20 residues. V gave up 5 bases and J gave up 0 bases; unmatched junction bases: 18. Germline-derived CDR1 and CDR2 are MNHEY and SMNVEV (reference sequence). The CDR3 protein is CASSALYRGDNWGSGNTIYF. CDR3 coding DNA: TGTGCCAGCAGTGCGCTATACAGGGGGGATAATTGGGGCTCTGGAAACACCATATATTTT.

This clonotype was seen repeatedly, ten times or more. The V and J genes are TRBV7-2 and TRBJ2-5; the match to TRBD1 covers 8 bases. Germline CDR1 SGHTA, CDR2 FQGNSA. The CDR3 contains 14 residues. Unmatched junction bases numbered 6, after V lost 4 bases and J lost 5 bases. CDR3 protein: CASSSDRGGETQYF. Here the CDR3 DNA reads TGTGCCAGCAGCTCTGACAGGGGCGGGGAGACCCAGTACTTC.